Below, one TCR beta chain is given with its context. The antigen this receptor binds is unknown. Nothing much larger sits one base from this clone, and base qualities are not available. The record originates from a study of T-cell memory formation after mild COVID-19 (dated by TCRdb to the early 2020s). The study in broad terms: TCR sequence clusters from the two donors were largely donor specific. In two donors, T-cell clones that expanded and contracted after mild COVID-19 were followed by sequencing TCRalpha and TCRbeta repertoires longitudinally. The cohort comprised two young, previously healthy adult volunteers, one female and one male.

Overall study results and their limits: The study covered only a couple of mild cases, and larger cohorts including severe cases with pre-infection samples were considered necessary. The detection of some responding clones in pre-infection memory suggests that pre-existing cross-reactive memory T cells joined the SARS-CoV-2 response. Contracting CD4+ clones turned up mainly in the CM and EM memory subsets, whereas EMRA was where CD8+ clones were enriched. Whether the second-wave clones peaking on day 37 were SARS-CoV-2 specific was not confirmed. Clones contracting from day 15 to 85 had balanced CD4/CD8 phenotypes, while a second wave expanding from day 15 to 37 was biased towards CD4+.

Reading from cysteine to phenylalanine, the CDR3 counts 13 amino acids. Just CDR3 DNA is preserved here, 39 bases in frame from base 1. V loses 7 bases, J loses 8 bases, and the germline ends lie 14 bases apart. Sequencing was performed on an Illumina NovaSeq 6000. TCRalpha and TCRbeta cDNA libraries were constructed by 5'RACE with constant-segment primers, with sample barcodes and unique molecular identifiers being introduced. RNA was extracted from every sample with Trizol reagent. The libraries were amplified in two PCR steps, and the second step added a second sample barcode and Illumina TruSeq adapters. Libraries were sequenced on an Illumina NovaSeq with 2 x 150 bp paired-end reads. The published analysis was carried out like this. Reads were demultiplexed and collapsed into UMI-guided consensus sequences with migec v1.2.7. Using mixcr v2.1.11, UMI consensuses were aligned to TRA and TRB V and J templates and then assembled into clonotypes. Expanded or contracted clonotypes were those called significant by both edgeR and NoisET, with noise models trained on biological replicates. edgeR calls used a false discovery rate-adjusted p below 0.01 and a log2 fold-change threshold of 1. PCA with hierarchical clustering of max-normalized trajectories of the 1000 most abundant clonotypes was used as exploratory dynamics analysis. Each responding clone was given a CD4 or CD8 phenotype based on the CD4+ and CD8+ repertoires, which had been sequenced separately. In-frame beta chains were kept once TCRdb had trimmed the public reads at Q25 with fastp and called clones with MiXCR. Each record represents a unique CDR3 protein, reported with the most common genes and DNA among its rows. The V and J calls and clone size come from TCRdb's table, not from the authors' own analysis. A total of approximately 190,000 distinct CDR3 sequences appear in this sample, around 17% of them only once. 2.4% of the sample lies in the top ten.

Ficoll-Paque density gradient centrifugation was used to isolate PBMCs. The sample consisted of PBMCs or a T cell subset sorted from them (not recorded which). Recombination linked TRBV12-3 or TRBV12-4 to TRBJ2-2; the D gene is perhaps TRBD1 or TRBD2, as each covers 5 bases. This clonotype originated in an adult woman who had mild COVID-19 (a few samples of this study predate the infection). The sample titles of this study are shuffled in the database, so cell type and time point are left out; the donor was told from shared clones. The bases are TGTGCCAGCATTAACCGTGGGGGTGGGGAGCTGTTTTTT. It encodes CASINRGGGELFF.